One and the same sample provided the 29 T cell receptor beta chains below, sequenced in a study of blood T cell repertoires in COVID-19 (dated by TCRdb to the early 2020s). The library was built by means of the immunoSEQ multiplex PCR assay. TCRdb obtained this table from immuneACCESS and retained in-frame rearrangements with V and J assigned. These tables miss some clones; where compared with another copy, unresolved V genes account for less than half of the shortfall, and the remainder is unexplained. The sample yields 140,000 to 150,000 clones; roughly nine tenths were counted once. The ten largest clones represent around 1.6% of the sample. The sample was peripheral blood. These receptors all come from a human donor in a cohort sampled during active COVID-19.

V and J are TRBV28 and TRBJ2-4; a possible D gene is TRBD2 (6 bases). Germline values: CDR1 MDHEN, CDR2 SYDVKM. Trimming took 2 bases from V and 6 from J, leaving 14 bases between them. The CDR3 spans 15 residues. CDR3 amino acids: CASSLLGTSGNIQYF. The DNA of the CDR3 is TGTGCCAGCAGTTTACTTGGGACTTCTGGAAACATTCAGTACTTC. Together with reference TRBV28 and TRBJ2-4, the CDR3 gives the full variable domain: DVKVTQSSRYLVKRTGEKVFLECVQDMDHENMFWYRQDPGLGLRLIYFSYDVKMKEKGDIPEGYSVSREKKERFSLILESASTNQTSMYLCASSLLGTSGNIQYFGAGTRLSVL.

The sample holds one count of this clone. The V call is TRBV18, the J call TRBJ2-1; TRBD2 matches 16 bases. The CDR3 has 17 residues. The V and J ends lost 4 bases and 8 bases, in that order; junction bases with no gene match: 8. Germline V gene data show CDR1 as KGHSH and CDR2 as LQKENI. CDR3 bases: TGTGCCAGCTCACAGGGACTAGCGGGGGGGCCTCTGGATGAGCAGTTCTTC. Its translation: CASSQGLAGGPLDEQFF.

The gene calls are TRBV5-1 and TRBJ1-1, with D uncertain. CDR1 SGHRS and CDR2 YFSETQ come from the germline V gene. This CDR3 comprises 14 residues. Between the trimmed V and J ends, which lost 0 bases and 0 bases, there was a span of 6 bases. The CDR3 coding sequence is TGCGCCAGCAGCTTGGAGTCAGTGAACACTGAAGCTTTCTTT. This gives the protein CASSLESVNTEAFF.

The J gene is TRBJ1-1, the V gene TRBV5-1, with D uncertain. V was cut by 1 base and J by 4 bases, with 23 bases left in between. The CDR3 length is 18 residues. CDR1 and CDR2 (germline): SGHRS, YFSETQ. The CDR3, as DNA: TGCGCCAGCAGCTTGTTTCTTAGGTCTGTCGCGTCGGGCACTGAAGCTTTCTTT. Its protein product is CASSLFLRSVASGTEAFF. Full variable domain (remainder filled in from reference TRBV5-1 and TRBJ1-1): KAGVTQTPRYLIKTRGQQVTLSCSPISGHRSVSWYQQTPGQGLQFLFEYFSETQRNKGNFPGRFSGRQFSNSRSEMNVSTLELGDSALYLCASSLFLRSVASGTEAFFGQGTRLTVV.

This sequence joins TRBV10-3 and TRBJ2-7, with 7 bases matching TRBD1. From germline, CDR1 is ENHRY and CDR2 SYGVKD. The V and J ends lost 11 bases and 6 bases, in that order; junction bases with no gene match: 13. CDR3 size: 13 residues. The CDR3: CAVETGRSGEQYF. For the CDR3, the DNA is TGTGCCGTTGAGACAGGGCGGTCCGGCGAGCAGTACTTC.

The chain is built from TRBV5-1 and TRBJ1-6; 8 nucleotides align to TRBD1. Germline CDR1 and CDR2: SGHRS and YFSETQ. V was pared by 0 bases and J by 10 bases, with 3 bases of the junction left unmatched. The CDR3 consists of 14 residues. Written as DNA, the CDR3 is TGCGCCAGCAGCTTGGACAGGGGGGAATCACCCCTCCACTTT. Amino acids: CASSLDRGESPLHF.

The V call is TRBV15, the J call TRBJ1-2, with D possibly TRBD1 on 6 matching bases. The CDR3 sequence is 15 residues long. From germline, CDR1 is LNHNV and CDR2 YYDKDF (reference sequence). Trimming shortened V by 3 bases and J by 6 bases, and 17 bases separated the two germline ends. The DNA for the CDR3 is TGTGCCACCAGCAGGCACAGGGTCAAACAGGATGGCTACACCTTC. Translated: CATSRHRVKQDGYTF. Together with reference TRBV15 and TRBJ1-2, the CDR3 gives the full variable domain: DAMVIQNPRYQVTQFGKPVTLSCSQTLNHNVMYWYQQKSSQAPKLLFHYYDKDFNNEADTPDNFQSRRPNTSFCFLDIRSPGLGDTAMYLCATSRHRVKQDGYTFGSGTRLTVV.

This chain uses TRBV4-3 with TRBJ2-1; TRBD2 might be the D (7 bases). The CDR3 runs 16 residues. V was pared by 1 base and J by 5 bases, with 15 bases between. Germline V gene lookup returns CDR1 LGHNA and CDR2 YSLEER. CDR3 nucleotide sequence: TGCGCCAGCAGCCAAGTCTGGGGGGGGCAGAACAATGAGCAGTTCTTC. Its protein is CASSQVWGGQNNEQFF.

As for this clone: The sample holds other DNA sequences that translate to the same CDR3. V is TRBV6-1 and J is TRBJ2-7, with D tentatively TRBD2 (6 bases). CDR1 and CDR2 (germline): MNHNS, SASEGT. Trimming took off 1 base at V and 3 bases at J, with 7 bases between the two ends. The CDR3 runs 13 residues. CDR3 bases: TGTGCCAGCAGTGAAGTCGGGGGCTACGAGCAGTACTTC. It codes for CASSEVGGYEQYF.

The V and J genes are TRBV9 and TRBJ2-7; 8 nucleotides align to TRBD2. The CDR3 sequence is 15 residues long. V gave up 4 bases and J gave up 0 bases; unmatched junction bases: 6. CDR1 SGDLS and CDR2 YYNGEE come from the germline V gene. The chain's CDR3 is CASSPGRGSSYEQYF. CDR3 nucleotides: TGTGCCAGCAGCCCCGGGAGGGGAAGCTCCTACGAGCAGTACTTC.

This chain uses TRBV11-2 with TRBJ2-1; D is ambiguous. CDR3 size: 14 residues. Germline lookup yields CDR1 SGHAT and CDR2 FQNNGV. V was pared by 0 bases and J by 12 bases, with 15 bases between. The CDR3 nucleotides read TGTGCCAGCAGCTTAGAGGTAGCCAACCCTCTGCAGTTCTTC. Its protein product is CASSLEVANPLQFF.

The CDR3 bases are TGTGCCAGCAGTCTAAATTCCTACAATGAGCAGTTCTTC. It translates to CASSLNSYNEQFF. The V gene is TRBV6-2 or TRBV6-3, the J gene TRBJ2-1; D remains unclear. The CDR3 contains 13 residues. Deletions cut 5 bases from V and 1 base from J, with 6 bases between. Per germline, CDR1 MNHEY and CDR2 SVGEGT.

The rearrangement joins TRBV6-5 to TRBJ1-5; tentative D call: TRBD1 (6 bases). Germline values: CDR1 MNHEY, CDR2 SVGAGI. This CDR3 is built from 14 residues. The V gene lost 6 bases and the J gene lost 4 bases, with 13 bases spanning the gap. The CDR3 spells CASSDTQGNQPQHF. CDR3 nucleotides: TGTGCCAGCAGCGACACACAGGGAAATCAGCCCCAGCATTTT.

The genes are TRBV13 and TRBJ2-7; D uncertain. The CDR3 has 14 amino acids. Germline values: CDR1 PRHDT, CDR2 FYEKMQ (reference sequence). The V gene lost 2 bases and the J gene lost 2 bases, with 10 bases spanning the gap. CDR3: CASSLLAAAYEQYF. The CDR3 region has the DNA TGTGCCAGCAGCTTACTGGCCGCGGCCTACGAGCAGTACTTC.

The chain recombines TRBV9 with TRBJ2-7; 7 nucleotides line up with TRBD1. Unmatched junction bases numbered 9, after V lost 4 bases and J lost 5 bases. Germline CDR1 is SGDLS and CDR2 is YYNGEE. The CDR3 runs to 14 residues. The CDR3 coding sequence is TGTGCCAGCAGCCCTCGACAGGGTAGAGACGAGCAGTACTTC. It encodes CASSPRQGRDEQYF.

This chain links TRBV18 with TRBJ1-2, with 10 bases fitting TRBD1. The V gene end was trimmed by 1 base and the J gene end by 5 bases; junction bases not matched to a gene: 4. The CDR3 has 15 residues. Germline assignment: CDR1 KGHSH and CDR2 LQKENI. The chain's CDR3 is CASSPLKGQGYGYTF. CDR3 DNA sequence: TGTGCCAGCTCACCACTAAAGGGACAGGGGTATGGCTACACCTTC.

This clone was counted a single time. The gene calls are TRBV19 and TRBJ1-4, with 7 bases that match TRBD1. The CDR3 length is 14 residues. Germline V CDR1 and CDR2: LNHDA, SQIVND (reference sequence). After removal of 6 bases from V and 8 bases from J, the junction contained 9 bases not matched to a gene. The CDR3 bases are TGTGCCAGTAGCCAGACAGGGATAGACGAAAAACTGTTTTTT. As protein: CASSQTGIDEKLFF.

The CDR3 loop reads CASSLMRGGRRDTQYF. The CDR3 DNA reads TGCGCCAGCAGCCTGATGAGGGGGGGGCGCAGAGATACGCAGTATTTT. V is TRBV4-1 and J is TRBJ2-3, with a weak D call TRBD2 (7 bases). Germline CDR1 and CDR2: MGHRA and YSYEKL. CDR3 length: 16 amino acids. V gave up 4 bases and J gave up 5 bases, with 19 bases separating them.

As regards this clone: The junction shows a germline mismatch at one end, possibly a read error. The rearrangement links TRBV3-1 (or the pseudogene TRBV3-2) to TRBJ2-4; no clear D. The V gene's germline CDR1 is LGHDT and CDR2 YNNKEL (reference sequence). CDR3 length equals 11 residues. DNA for the CDR3: TGTGCCAGCAGCCAAGAACTCTTTCTGCACTTC. It codes for CASSQELFLHF.

This clone was recorded only once. In DNA form, the CDR3 reads TGTGCCAGCAGCGTAGCCGGTACGGGGTCCGGGGAGCTGTTTTTT. Its translation is CASSVAGTGSGELFF. This sequence joins TRBV9 and TRBJ2-2; possibly TRBD2 for D (5 bases). The CDR3 loop spans 15 amino acids. With 0 bases removed from V and 6 bases from J, the gap between germline ends came to 12 bases. The germline V gene encodes CDR1 SGDLS and CDR2 YYNGEE.

V usage is TRBV5-8 and J usage is TRBJ1-6; TRBD1 agrees at 7 bases. V gave up 0 bases and J gave up 6 bases; unmatched junction bases: 3. This CDR3 has 15 amino acids. Germline CDR1 reads SGHTS; CDR2 reads YDEGEE. Here the CDR3 reads CASSLVQGFNSPLHF. Written as DNA, the CDR3 is TGTGCCAGCAGCTTGGTACAGGGGTTTAATTCACCCCTCCACTTT. Filled out from reference TRBV5-8 and TRBJ1-6, the complete variable domain reads EAGVTQSPTHLIKTRGQQATLRCSPISGHTSVYWYQQALGLGLQFLLWYDEGEERNRGNFPPRFSGRQFPNYSSELNVNALELEDSALYLCASSLVQGFNSPLHFGNGTRLTVT.

This clone came up a few times. The V and J genes are TRBV7-2 and TRBJ2-7, with 8 bases lining up with TRBD1. CDR3 length: 12 residues. Germline lookup yields CDR1 SGHTA and CDR2 FQGNSA. V lost 2 bases, J lost 9 bases, and 3 bases stayed unmatched. In DNA, the CDR3 is TGTGCCAGCAGCTTACAGGGGGCCGGGCAGTACTTC. It encodes CASSLQGAGQYF.

V is TRBV5-1 and J is TRBJ2-3, with TRBD2 matching 7 bases. CDR1 and CDR2 (germline): SGHRS, YFSETQ. The V gene end was trimmed by 5 bases and the J gene end by 4 bases; junction bases not matched to a gene: 4. The CDR3 loop spans 13 amino acids. CDR3 nucleotide sequence: TGCGCCAGCAGTGCTGGGGGGGCAGATACGCAGTATTTT. Translation: CASSAGGADTQYF.

The chain uses TRBV5-4 and TRBJ1-4; 8 nucleotides match TRBD1. J was trimmed by 6 bases and V by 2 bases; bases with no gene match: 3. The CDR3 length is 14 residues. The germline CDR1 and CDR2 sequences are SGHNT and YYREEE (reference sequence). The CDR3 nucleotides are TGTGCCAGCAGCTTAACAGGGGGTGATGAAAAACTGTTTTTT. Protein product: CASSLTGGDEKLFF.

V is TRBV6-5 and J is TRBJ1-5; 7 bases align to TRBD1. Germline V gives CDR1 MNHEY, CDR2 SVGAGI. V lost 6 bases, J lost 3 bases, and 5 bases stayed unmatched. This CDR3 is 14 amino acids long. The CDR3 reads CASREGQNNQPQHF. CDR3 coding DNA: TGTGCCAGCAGGGAGGGACAGAACAATCAGCCCCAGCATTTT.

J is TRBJ1-1 and V is TRBV7-3, with a possible D match to TRBD1 (6 bases). CDR1 is SGHTA, CDR2 FQGTGA, per germline. The CDR3 is 14 residues long. Trimming removed 5 bases from V and 8 bases from J, with 18 bases in between. CDR3 loop: CASSPTGSLSEAFF. The CDR3 DNA sequence: TGTGCCAGCAGCCCTACAGGGTCACTGTCAGAAGCTTTCTTT.

This clone is a singleton in its sample. The chain employs TRBV18 and TRBJ2-3, with D maybe TRBD2 (5 bases). Germline CDR1 KGHSH, CDR2 LQKENI. V gave up 4 bases and J gave up 0 bases, with 8 bases separating them. The CDR3 sequence is 14 residues long. Written as DNA, the CDR3 is TGTGCCAGCTCACTCCCGGGAAGCACAGATACGCAGTATTTT. This sequence encodes CASSLPGSTDTQYF.

V gene TRBV3-1 (or the pseudogene TRBV3-2) combines with J gene TRBJ1-2; D is unclear. CDR1 and CDR2 from the germline V gene are LGHDT and YNNKEL (reference sequence). The CDR3 spans 13 residues. The V and J ends lost 1 base and 1 base respectively, with 4 bases between them. In nucleotides, the CDR3 is TGTGCCAGCAGCCAAGTCGTTAACTATGGCTACACCTTC. Residues: CASSQVVNYGYTF.

The chain uses TRBV7-9 and TRBJ1-3; the D gene is possibly TRBD1 (6 bases). This CDR3 contains 12 residues. Germline-derived CDR1 and CDR2 are SEHNR and FQNEAQ (reference sequence). Trimming took off 5 bases at V and 4 bases at J, with 6 bases between the two ends. Here the CDR3 reads CASSDRGNTIYF. The CDR3 nucleotides are TGTGCCAGCAGCGACAGGGGAAACACCATATATTTT.